The 17 T cell receptor beta chains listed next were all sequenced from one sample in a study of cytomegalovirus exposure and HLA in healthy donors. Vbeta (60) and Jbeta (13) primers were used in the PCR. This table comes from immunoSEQ multiplex PCR, and its TCRdb copy is limited to in-frame clones, with some not included. Of around 130,000 clones listed, over 75% are singletons. Material for sequencing was PBMCs. Receptors originate from a man aged 45-65 years in good health and CMV-seronegative.

V gene TRBV9 combines with J gene TRBJ2-3, with no clear D. This CDR3 region has 15 residues. Per the germline V gene, CDR1 is SGDLS and CDR2 is YYNGEE. V lost 4 bases and J lost 3, with 15 bases in between. The CDR3 loop is CASSPRSPNTDTQYF. DNA of the CDR3: TGTGCCAGCAGCCCCCGTAGCCCAAATACAGATACGCAGTATTTT.

The chain links TRBV27 to TRBJ2-1; 8 bases fit TRBD1. Germline V gene lookup returns CDR1 MNHEY and CDR2 SMNVEV (reference sequence). The CDR3 has 14 residues. V trimming: 10 bases; J trimming: 7 bases; junction bases outside the gene matches: 12. In DNA, the CDR3 is TGTGCCACCGTAGGGGACAGGATGGGAAATGAGCAGTTCTTC. Encoded protein: CATVGDRMGNEQFF.

The gene calls are TRBV27 and TRBJ2-3; TRBD1 agrees at 8 bases. The V and J ends lost 5 bases and 4 bases, in that order; junction bases with no gene match: 8. Looked up from germline, CDR1 is MNHEY and CDR2 is SMNVEV (reference sequence). The CDR3 has 15 residues. CDR3: CASSPWDRSSDTQYF. CDR3 DNA sequence: TGTGCCAGCAGTCCCTGGGACAGGTCCTCAGATACGCAGTATTTT.

This chain joins TRBV28 and TRBJ2-7; 9 bases are shared with TRBD2. Germline-derived CDR1 and CDR2 are MDHEN and SYDVKM. The CDR3 extends over 13 amino acids. The CDR3 DNA reads as TGTGCAGGGGGCGGGAGGGCCCGGGTCGAGCAGTACTTC. This gives the protein CAGGGRARVEQYF.

The chain uses TRBV6-5 and TRBJ1-2, with a tentative D call TRBD1 (5 bases). CDR1 is MNHEY and CDR2 is SVGAGI in the germline V gene. The CDR3 runs 14 residues. Trimming left V 0 bases short and J 2 bases short, with 7 bases between. DNA for the CDR3: TGTGCCAGCAGTTACTCACGGGGGAACTATGGCTACACCTTC. As protein: CASSYSRGNYGYTF.

V and J are TRBV7-2 and TRBJ2-3; 9 bases fit TRBD1. The CDR3 covers 12 residues. Germline-derived CDR1 and CDR2 are SGHTA and FQGNSA. The ends lost 3 bases at V and 11 bases at J; junction bases unmatched: 3. The CDR3 is CASSFDRGEQYF. The CDR3 bases are TGTGCCAGCAGCTTCGACAGGGGGGAGCAGTATTTT.

The CDR3 region is CASSQGQAGANVLTF. CDR3 nucleotides: TGTGCCAGCAGCCAAGGACAGGCCGGGGCCAACGTCCTGACTTTC. This sequence joins TRBV6-5 and TRBJ2-6; 7 bases fit TRBD1. J lost 4 bases, V lost 6 bases, and 6 bases had no gene match. The CDR3 spans 15 residues. Germline CDR1 is MNHEY and CDR2 is SVGAGI.

The chain is built from TRBV28 and TRBJ1-5; 7 bases match TRBD1. V trimming: 4 bases; J trimming: 0 bases; junction bases outside the gene matches: 6. CDR3 length equals 16 residues. The V gene's germline CDR1 is MDHEN and CDR2 SYDVKM. The CDR3 loop is CASSSGQAISNQPQHF. The CDR3 region has the DNA TGTGCCAGCAGTTCAGGACAGGCCATTAGCAATCAGCCCCAGCATTTT.

This chain uses TRBV10-2 with TRBJ1-2; a possible D gene is TRBD1 (5 bases). This CDR3 spans 16 amino acids. Germline V gene sequence: CDR1 WSHSY, CDR2 SAAADI. V lost 4 bases and J lost 0, with 15 bases in between. The CDR3 is CASSVRRGPSNYGYTF. The CDR3 coding sequence is TGCGCCAGCAGTGTTCGGAGGGGCCCTTCTAACTATGGCTACACCTTC.

The gene calls are TRBV19 and TRBJ2-7, with D possibly TRBD2 on 5 matching bases. V lost 5 bases, J lost 3 bases, and 17 bases lay in between. The CDR3 covers 15 residues. Germline-derived CDR1 and CDR2 are LNHDA and SQIVND (reference sequence). The CDR3 nucleotides read TGTGCCAGTAGTCGATCGGGAAGTATATACTACGAGCAGTACTTC. This translates into CASSRSGSIYYEQYF.

J is TRBJ2-4 and V is TRBV10-3; possible D gene TRBD1, 5 bases. V dropped 2 bases and J dropped 0 bases, with 8 bases sitting between them. The CDR3 totals 15 residues. Germline values: CDR1 ENHRY, CDR2 SYGVKD. CDR3 region: CAISEDGQAKNIQYF. The CDR3 region has the DNA TGTGCCATCAGTGAGGACGGACAAGCCAAAAACATTCAGTACTTC.

This clone came up a few times. V usage is TRBV1 and J usage is TRBJ2-7; no DNA check was done on the table's D call, TRBD1. TRBV1 is an annotated pseudogene. CDR3 length equals 14 residues. The CDR3 DNA is TGCACCAGCAGCCACGACAGGGTAGGAAGGGAGCAGTACTTC. Translated, it gives CTSSHDRVGREQYF.

The rearrangement uses TRBV19 and TRBJ2-3, with TRBD1 matching 7 bases. The CDR3 loop spans 14 amino acids. The ends lost 8 bases at V and 0 bases at J; junction bases unmatched: 5. The V gene's germline CDR1 is LNHDA and CDR2 SQIVND (reference sequence). The CDR3 loop reads CASWTGRSTDTQYF. The DNA of the CDR3 is TGTGCCAGTTGGACAGGCAGAAGCACAGATACGCAGTATTTT.

V is TRBV19 and J is TRBJ1-1; D is undetermined. V was trimmed by 6 bases and J by 3 bases, leaving 23 bases between them. Looked up from germline, CDR1 is LNHDA and CDR2 is SQIVND (reference sequence). CDR3 length: 17 amino acids. CDR3 sequence: CASSHIYGVRRDTEAFF. In DNA form, the CDR3 reads TGTGCCAGTAGCCATATATACGGGGTCAGACGCGACACTGAAGCTTTCTTT.

This clone was seen a handful of times. The chain has TRBV19 and TRBJ1-4; 7 bases agree with TRBD1. CDR3 size: 15 residues. Germline V gene sequence: CDR1 LNHDA, CDR2 SQIVND (reference sequence). V lost 5 bases to trimming and J lost 0 bases; unmatched junction nucleotides: 3. CDR3 region: CASSAGTATNEKLFF. The CDR3 nucleotides read TGTGCCAGTAGTGCAGGGACAGCAACTAATGAAAAACTGTTTTTT.

The V and J genes are TRBV6-5 and TRBJ2-1; D may be TRBD2 (5 bases). CDR1 MNHEY and CDR2 SVGAGI come from the germline V gene. The CDR3 is made up of 14 amino acids. V shed 8 bases and J shed 5 bases, with 16 bases lying between them. CDR3 loop: CASCRSTTDNEQFF. Here the CDR3 DNA reads TGTGCCAGCTGTCGATCGACTACCGACAATGAGCAGTTCTTC.

V is TRBV19 and J is TRBJ2-1, with 8 bases aligning to TRBD2. Trimming took 7 bases from V and 6 from J; bases not matched to a gene: 14. The CDR3 loop spans 16 amino acids. The V gene's germline CDR1 is LNHDA and CDR2 SQIVND (reference sequence). CDR3 sequence reads: CASTLKGGRRSNEQFF. For the CDR3, the DNA is TGTGCCAGTACCCTGAAGGGCGGGAGGAGGTCCAATGAGCAGTTCTTC.